What follows are 2 T cell receptor beta chains derived from one specimen sequenced in a study of blood T cell repertoires in COVID-19 (dated by TCRdb to 2018 to 2021). The receptor library was made with the immunoSEQ multiplex PCR assay. What TCRdb holds here is the immuneACCESS table cut down to in-frame rearrangements. Part of the clones is not present; checked against another copy, under half of the missing clones reflect an unresolved V gene, and the others are unexplained. The sample table shows 200,000 to 250,000 clones, and roughly nine tenths are seen once. The top ten constitute over 3% of the sample. Sequences were obtained from PBMCs or T cells enriched from blood (not recorded which). The receptor set was obtained from a woman between 50 and 59 years old in a cohort exposed to, infected with or recovered from COVID-19 (not recorded which).

This clone has a handful of counts. J is TRBJ2-1 and V is TRBV3-1 (or the pseudogene TRBV3-2); 12 positions agree with TRBD2. From germline, CDR1 is LGHDT and CDR2 YNNKEL (reference sequence). V shed 6 bases, J shed 4 bases, and the junction held 7 bases outside the gene matches. This CDR3 has 16 residues. CDR3 sequence: CASRSSSGGVYNEQFF. The DNA for the CDR3 is TGTGCCAGCAGGTCATCTAGCGGGGGGGTATACAATGAGCAGTTCTTC.

In its sample, this clone was seen once. The rearrangement joins TRBV28 to TRBJ1-5, with 8 bases lining up with TRBD1. Trimming cost V 6 bases and J 7 bases; bases outside gene matches: 5. CDR3 length equals 13 residues. Germline CDR1 is MDHEN and CDR2 is SYDVKM. The CDR3 DNA sequence: TGTGCCAGCAGATATTGGACAGGGCAGCCCCAGCATTTT. It translates to CASRYWTGQPQHF.